This T cell receptor beta chain emerged from a study of blood T cell repertoires in COVID-19 (dated by TCRdb to 2018 to 2020). Regarding the research as a whole: Samples covering the acute and convalescent phases of COVID-19 were provided by collaborators in the United States, Italy and Spain. Where available, HLA class I and class II types were taken from metadata supplied by the sample provider and were not determined by assay-based typing. The repertoires were released in a freely available public database meant as a resource for research on the immune response to SARS-CoV-2. The prospective study material was composed of cDNA or gDNA derived from T cells, B-cell-depleted T cells, or PBMCs. The samples were drawn from the first 160 participants of the ongoing ImmuneRACE study and from 950 to 1,500 subjects provided by 6 global collaborators. A de-identified subject ID, COVID-19 status, age in years and sex were almost always included in the sample metadata. The dataset comprised deeply sampled blood TCRbeta repertoires from subjects exposed to, actively infected with, or recovered from COVID-19. What the study reported, not specific to this receptor: Clinical and demographic metadata were provided uncurated, with the amount varying by source and participant.

Each collaborating institution followed its own protocols to collect whole blood in K2EDTA tubes. For TCRbeta analysis, collaborator samples were shipped as frozen whole blood, as isolated PBMCs, or as DNA extracted from either sample type. As to this clone: What antigen it recognizes has not been identified. The sample holds no much larger clone one base away, and base qualities are not on file.

The immunoSEQ Assay, a bias-controlled multiplex PCR, was used to amplify TCRbeta CDR3 regions from genomic DNA. Per the original workflow: Within the assay, amplification of reference gene primers was used to estimate how many nucleated cells each sample contained. Sequence reads were collapsed and filtered to measure the absolute abundance of every unique TCRbeta CDR3 rearrangement. Productive Simpson clonality was computed per sample as the square root of Simpson's diversity index over productive rearrangements. What TCRdb holds here is the immuneACCESS table cut down to in-frame rearrangements. Part of the clones is not present; checked against another copy, under half of the missing clones reflect an unresolved V gene, and the others are unexplained. V and J calls plus clone size are reproduced from that table; the DNA served to infer D and trimming. The sample records about 55,000 clones, around 85% of which are singletons. The ten largest clones represent about 13% of the sample.

V sheds 3 bases and J sheds 3 bases, leaving 14 bases between their ends. From the cysteine through the phenylalanine, the CDR3 covers 16 amino acids. Kept here is only the CDR3 DNA, which spans 48 bases and is read in frame from base 1. Per the germline V gene, SGHAT is the CDR1 and FQNNGV is the CDR2. The chain is encoded by TRBV11-2 joined to TRBJ2-2; the D segment could be TRBD1, given 6 matching bases. The receptor comes from a human donor in a cohort sampled during active COVID-19. Sequenced sample: peripheral blood. The sequenced DNA is TGTGCCAGCAGCTTGATGTACAGGGCGGACACCGGGGAGCTGTTTTTT. Its coded protein is CASSLMYRADTGELFF.